This T cell receptor (beta chain) originates from a study of T cell responses to AZD1222 COVID-19 vaccine (dated by TCRdb to about 2021). As for the study more broadly: AZD1222 recipients whose second dose came at about 4 weeks and those whose second dose came at about 12 weeks were combined into one group, since spike-specific TCR depth and breadth did not differ between the two schedules. Trial participants were enrolled by age into subgroups of 18-55, 56-69 and 70-plus years, and around 150, 28 and 57 TCR-sequenced participants, respectively, were included in these subgroups. A total of 230 to 250 trial participants underwent TCR sequencing, of whom some 210 received two doses of AZD1222 and some 26 received two doses of the MenACWY control vaccine.

Its CDR3 holds 16 amino acids, cysteine through phenylalanine. The entry retains the CDR3 DNA only, 48 bases that are in frame from base 1. The germline V gene (reference sequence) sets CDR1 to LNHDA and CDR2 to SQIVND. Trimming costs V 9 bases and J 3 bases, and their ends lie 18 bases apart. The CDR3 regions of human TCRbeta chains were subjected to immunosequencing. The original methods were these. Repertoire TCRs were matched against a reference library of SARS-CoV-2-specific TCRs generated with the MIRA antigen-specificity platform. Breadth was defined as the fraction of unique TCRs that were SARS-CoV-2-associated, and depth was defined as the fraction of total T cells that were SARS-CoV-2-associated. Using the MIRA data, every spike-specific TCR was mapped to the spike region that the TCR reacted to and assigned to either a CD4 or a CD8 class. Log10-transformed breadth and depth values were compared by one-way ANOVA with Sidak's multiple comparisons tests. TCRdb carries this immuneACCESS record with in-frame sequences only. Its versions omit some clonotypes, under half of them owing to an unresolved V gene in the studies checked, with the rest unexplained. V, J and clone size reflect that table, while D and trimming were determined from the DNA. This sample has under 200,000 clones in its table, and over 75% of those were observed once. Of the sample, roughly 1.6% is held by the ten largest clones.

To note about this clone: There is no known antigen for this receptor. It has no much larger one-base neighbor in the sample; base qualities were not kept.

The label giving this sample's time point can be read as: baseline before first vaccination. Vaccinee samples came from UK trials COV001 and COV002, including a single-blind randomized controlled phase 2/3 trial of AZD1222 (ChAdOx1 nCoV-19) in healthy adults. For TCRbeta chain sequencing, PBMC samples from trial participants were taken at day 0 and at day 28 after the second dose. Broader findings and caveats from the paper: Nearly half of unique spike-specific TCRs reportedly recognized epitopes outside regions mutated in the B.1.351 and B.1.1.7 variants. Because no day 14 peak-response samples were available, the repertoires could be characterized only after the peak T cell response. After two AZD1222 doses, spike-specific TCR breadth and depth were significantly higher than at day 0 and than in MenACWY recipients. Conclusions about previously exposed vaccinees are limited because only five to seven AZD1222 recipients were SARS-CoV-2 seropositive at baseline. Vaccine-associated CD4 TCRs spanned the whole spike protein, with dominant responses in regions 160-218 and 743-854. In the small 56-69-year group, the increase in depth fell short of significance, most likely because of low power. Participants were mostly white British, with more females than males. The authors suggested clonal diversity may have been underestimated.

The chain links TRBV19 with TRBJ1-6, with TRBD1 perhaps the D gene, on 5 matching bases. Sequencing used peripheral blood, obtained on day 0 of AZD1222 vaccination. The sequence was obtained from an adult in good health. The CDR3 protein sequence reads: CASSEEGSLYNSPLHF. In nucleotides, the sequence is TGTGCCAGCTCCGAGGAGGGGAGCCTCTATAATTCACCCCTCCACTTT.